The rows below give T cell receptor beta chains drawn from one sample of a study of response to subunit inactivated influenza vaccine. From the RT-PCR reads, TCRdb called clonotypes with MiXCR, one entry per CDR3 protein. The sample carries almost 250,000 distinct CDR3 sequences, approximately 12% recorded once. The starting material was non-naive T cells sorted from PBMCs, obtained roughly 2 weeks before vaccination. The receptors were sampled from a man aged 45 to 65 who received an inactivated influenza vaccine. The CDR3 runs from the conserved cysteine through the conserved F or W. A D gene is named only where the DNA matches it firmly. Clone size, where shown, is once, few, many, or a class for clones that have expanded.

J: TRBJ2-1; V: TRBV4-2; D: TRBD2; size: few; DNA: TGTGCCAGCAGCCATCTTGGTCGGGAGGGAGGACATGAGCAGTTCTTC; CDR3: CASSHLGREGGHEQFF
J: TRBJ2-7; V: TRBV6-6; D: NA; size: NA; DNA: TGTGCCAGCGCCGAGACAGGTCTCGAGCAGTACTTC; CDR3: CASAETGLEQYF
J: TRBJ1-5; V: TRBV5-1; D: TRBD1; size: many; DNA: TGCGCCAGCAGCTTGGATCCGTCGACAGGGAGACAGCCCCAGCATTTT; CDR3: CASSLDPSTGRQPQHF
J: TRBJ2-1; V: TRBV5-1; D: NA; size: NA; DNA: TGCGCCAGCAGCTTGAACGGTGCGCCAGAGCAGTTCTTC; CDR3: CASSLNGAPEQFF
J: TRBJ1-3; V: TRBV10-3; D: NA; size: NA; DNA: TGTGCCATCAGTGCTGGACGCGACTCTGGAAACACCATATATTTT; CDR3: CAISAGRDSGNTIYF
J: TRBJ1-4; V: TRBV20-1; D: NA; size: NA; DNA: TGCAGTGCTAGGGGGTGGGGGCCCGCTAATGAAAAACTGTTTTTT; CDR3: CSARGWGPANEKLFF
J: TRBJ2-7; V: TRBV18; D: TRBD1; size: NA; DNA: TGTGCCAGCTCACTGATCGGGACAGGGAGGGAAAACGAGCAGTACTTC; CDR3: CASSLIGTGRENEQYF
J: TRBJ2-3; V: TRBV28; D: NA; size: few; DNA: TGTGCCAGCAGTATACGGCGATCTAGCTCAGATACGCAGTATTTT; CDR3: CASSIRRSSSDTQYF
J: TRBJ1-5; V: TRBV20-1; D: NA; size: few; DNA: TGCAGTGCCGCACCGGCGGGGCGATATCAGCCCCAGCATTTT; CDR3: CSAAPAGRYQPQHF
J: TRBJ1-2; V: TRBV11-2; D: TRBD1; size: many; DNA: TGTGCCAGCAGCTGGGGACAGAAAGTCTATGGCTACACCTTC; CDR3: CASSWGQKVYGYTF
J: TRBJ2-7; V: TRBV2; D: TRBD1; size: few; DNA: TGTGCCAGCAGTGAGGGGGCAGGGGGTATCTACGAGCAGTACTTC; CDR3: CASSEGAGGIYEQYF
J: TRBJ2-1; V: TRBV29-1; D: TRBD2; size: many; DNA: TGCAGCGTTGAAGGCCCGTACCCACGAACGGGGGGGCAGTTCTTC; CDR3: CSVEGPYPRTGGQFF
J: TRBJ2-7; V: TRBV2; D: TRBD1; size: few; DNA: TGTGCCAGCAGTCCTGACGAGGGGGCCAGGGGCTCCTACGAGCAGTACTTC; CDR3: CASSPDEGARGSYEQYF
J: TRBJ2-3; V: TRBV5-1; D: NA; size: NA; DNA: TGCGCCAGCAGCCAACAGGGACCCTACACAGATACGCAGTATTTT; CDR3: CASSQQGPYTDTQYF
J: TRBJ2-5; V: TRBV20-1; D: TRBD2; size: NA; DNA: TGCTGTGCTAGAGATTTCATGGCTAGCGGGGGTCAAGAAACCCAGTACTTC; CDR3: CCARDFMASGGQETQYF
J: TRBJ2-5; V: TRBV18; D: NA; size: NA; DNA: TGTGCCAGCTCAACAGGGACCTTAGAGACCCAGTACTTC; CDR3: CASSTGTLETQYF
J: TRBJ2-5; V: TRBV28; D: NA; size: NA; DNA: TGTGCCAGCAGTTCGATCCTTATGGGACGCCTCCAAGAGACCCAGTACTTC; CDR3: CASSSILMGRLQETQYF
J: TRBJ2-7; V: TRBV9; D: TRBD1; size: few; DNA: TGTGCCAGCAGCCTCATGGGGACAGGGGGTGGCGAGCAGTACTTC; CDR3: CASSLMGTGGGEQYF
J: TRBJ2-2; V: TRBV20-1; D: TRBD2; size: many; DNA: TGCAGTCCCGGACTAGCGGGAGATACCGGGGAGCTGTTTTTT; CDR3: CSPGLAGDTGELFF
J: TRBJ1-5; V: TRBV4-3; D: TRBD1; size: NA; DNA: TGCGCCAGCAGCCCGGAAAAGACCCATACAGGGGGCAATCAGCCCCAGCATTTT; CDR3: CASSPEKTHTGGNQPQHF
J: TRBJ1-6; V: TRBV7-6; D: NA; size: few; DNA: TGTGCCAGCAGCCCCGGGGTTCAGGCCATCTATAATTCACCCCTCCACTTT; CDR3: CASSPGVQAIYNSPLHF
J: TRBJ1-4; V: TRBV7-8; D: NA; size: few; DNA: TGTGCCAGCAGCTTAGATGGGAGTGCTAATGAAAAACTGTTTTTT; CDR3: CASSLDGSANEKLFF
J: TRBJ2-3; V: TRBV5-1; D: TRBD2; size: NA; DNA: TGCGCCAGCAGCTCTAGCGGGAGAGAGACAGATACGCAGTATTTT; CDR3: CASSSSGRETDTQYF
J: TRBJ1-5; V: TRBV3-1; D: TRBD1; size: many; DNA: TGTGCCAGCAGCCTATTCCGGGACAGGGGTCAGCCCCAGCATTTT; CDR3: CASSLFRDRGQPQHF
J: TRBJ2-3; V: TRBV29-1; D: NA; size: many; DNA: TGCAGCGCCCGGGACCAAAGGACAGATACGCAGTATTTT; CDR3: CSARDQRTDTQYF
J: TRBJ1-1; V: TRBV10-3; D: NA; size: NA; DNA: TGTGCCATCAGTCCTGACAGATTTTGGAACACTGAAGCTTTCTTT; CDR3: CAISPDRFWNTEAFF
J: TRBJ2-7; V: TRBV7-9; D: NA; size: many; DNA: TGTGCCAGCAGCAGACCAAGTCAGACCCCCTCCTACGAGCAGTACTTC; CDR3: CASSRPSQTPSYEQYF
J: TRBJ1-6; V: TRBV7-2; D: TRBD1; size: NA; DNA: TGCGCCAGCAGCTTCTGGGGACAGGGAGAAGTCTCACCCCTCCACTTT; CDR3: CASSFWGQGEVSPLHF
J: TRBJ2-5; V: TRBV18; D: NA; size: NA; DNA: TGTGCCAGCTCACCTGAGTTCGAGACCCAGTACTTC; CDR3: CASSPEFETQYF
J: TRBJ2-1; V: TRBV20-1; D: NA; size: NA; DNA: TGCAGTGCTAGAGCCCCCAGCGGCCTTTACAATGAGCAGTTCTTC; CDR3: CSARAPSGLYNEQFF
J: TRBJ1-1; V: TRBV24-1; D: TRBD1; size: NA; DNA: TGTGCCACCAGTAATGGACAGGGGAACACTGAAGCTTTCTTT; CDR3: CATSNGQGNTEAFF
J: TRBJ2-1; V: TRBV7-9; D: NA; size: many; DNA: TGTGCCAGCAGGGCACAGTCTAGCTCCTACAATGAGCAGTTCTTC; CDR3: CASRAQSSSYNEQFF
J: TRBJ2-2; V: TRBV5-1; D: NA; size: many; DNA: TGCGCCAGCAGCTTGGGTCAGGGGAACACCGGGGAGCTGTTTTTT; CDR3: CASSLGQGNTGELFF
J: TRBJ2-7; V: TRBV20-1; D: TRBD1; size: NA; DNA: TGCAGTGCTAGAGAAGGAGGACAGGGTAACTTC; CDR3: CSAREGGQGNF
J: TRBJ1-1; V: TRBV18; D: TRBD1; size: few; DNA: TGTGCCAGCTCAGTCCAACAGGGGAAGGTTGAAGCTTTCTTT; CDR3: CASSVQQGKVEAFF
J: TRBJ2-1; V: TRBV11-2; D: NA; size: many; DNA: TGTGCCAGCAGCTTAGGACTCAACAATGAGCAGTTCTTC; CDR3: CASSLGLNNEQFF
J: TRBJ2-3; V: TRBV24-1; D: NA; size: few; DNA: TGTGCCACCAGTGTGGGCGGGATAACAGATACGCAGTATTTT; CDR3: CATSVGGITDTQYF
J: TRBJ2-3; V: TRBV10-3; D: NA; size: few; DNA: TGTGCCATCAGTGTTAATAGCTTGGGAGATACGCAGTATTTT; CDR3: CAISVNSLGDTQYF
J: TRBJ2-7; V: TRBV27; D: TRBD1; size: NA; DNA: TGTGCCAGCAGTTTATCGGCCGGGACAGGGTACTACGAGCAGTACTTC; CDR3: CASSLSAGTGYYEQYF
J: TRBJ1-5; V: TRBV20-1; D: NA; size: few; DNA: TGCAGTGCTAGTGTCAGGATATCGCCGGTCGGCAATCAGCCCCAGCATTTT; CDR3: CSASVRISPVGNQPQHF
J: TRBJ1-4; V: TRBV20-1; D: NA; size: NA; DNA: TGCAGTGCTAGATCAGCCTATCCTGAAAAACTGATTTTT; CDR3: CSARSAYPEKLIF
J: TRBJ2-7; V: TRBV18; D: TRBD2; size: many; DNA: TGTGCCAGCTCCCCAAGCGGGAGGAGAACCTACGAGCAGTACTTC; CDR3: CASSPSGRRTYEQYF
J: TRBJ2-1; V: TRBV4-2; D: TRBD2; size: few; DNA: TGTGCCAGCAGCCCCGGTCCTAGCGGGATCTTAACCTACAATGAGCAGTTCTTC; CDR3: CASSPGPSGILTYNEQFF
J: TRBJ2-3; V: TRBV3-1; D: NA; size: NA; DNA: TGTGCCAGCAGCCAGGGTTGGTTCCTAGATACGCAGTATTTT; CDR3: CASSQGWFLDTQYF
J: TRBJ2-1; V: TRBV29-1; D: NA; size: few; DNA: TGCAGCGTTGACAGGGGAGGGGATGAGCAGTTCTTC; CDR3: CSVDRGGDEQFF
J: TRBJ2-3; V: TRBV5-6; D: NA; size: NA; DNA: TGTGCCAGCAGCTCTACGACAGGCTTTTGGACAGATACGCAGTATTTT; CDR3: CASSSTTGFWTDTQYF
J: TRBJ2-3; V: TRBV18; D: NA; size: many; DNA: TGTGCCAGCTCACCAGTGGGGAATACGCAGTATTTT; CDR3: CASSPVGNTQYF
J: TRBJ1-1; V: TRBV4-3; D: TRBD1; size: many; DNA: TGCGCCAGCAGCCAAGAGGCTGGGGGACAGGCCTCAAACACTGAAGCTTTCTTT; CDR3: CASSQEAGGQASNTEAFF
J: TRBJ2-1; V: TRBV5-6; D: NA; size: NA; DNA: TGTGCCAGCAGCCCCCCGCTCCACTACAATGAGCAGTTCTTC; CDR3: CASSPPLHYNEQFF
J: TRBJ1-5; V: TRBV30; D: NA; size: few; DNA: TGTGCCTGGTCCCAAGGGAGGCTCAATCAGCCCCAGCATTTT; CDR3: CAWSQGRLNQPQHF
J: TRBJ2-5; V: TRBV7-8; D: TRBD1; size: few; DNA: TGTGCCAGCAGCCCAGGACAGGGCCTGAAGGAGACCCAGTACTTC; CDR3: CASSPGQGLKETQYF
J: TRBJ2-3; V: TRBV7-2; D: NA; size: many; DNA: TGTGCCAGCAGGACAGTACCTAGCACAGATACGCAGTATTTT; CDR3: CASRTVPSTDTQYF
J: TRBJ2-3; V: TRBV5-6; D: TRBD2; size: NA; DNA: TGTGCCAGCAGCTTTCCAGGACTAGCGTCAGATACGCAGTATTTT; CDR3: CASSFPGLASDTQYF
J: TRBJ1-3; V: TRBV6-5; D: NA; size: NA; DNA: TGTGCCAGCAGTTTAGGACCTAACTCTGGAAACACCATATATTTT; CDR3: CASSLGPNSGNTIYF
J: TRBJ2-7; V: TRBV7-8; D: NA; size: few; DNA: TGTGCCAGCAGCTTAGGGCGTCAGCCGTCGTGGGAGCAGTACTTC; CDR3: CASSLGRQPSWEQYF
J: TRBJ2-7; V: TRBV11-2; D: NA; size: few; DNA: TGTGCCAGCAGCTTAGTTCAAAGGGCCTACGAGCAGTACTTC; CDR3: CASSLVQRAYEQYF
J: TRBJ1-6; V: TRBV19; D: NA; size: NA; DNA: TGTGCCAGTAGTAACAGGGACTCACCCCTCCACTTT; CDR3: CASSNRDSPLHF
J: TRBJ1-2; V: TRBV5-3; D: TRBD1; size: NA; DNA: TGTGCCAGGGGCCCCGGGACAGGCAACTATGGCTACACCTTC; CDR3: CARGPGTGNYGYTF
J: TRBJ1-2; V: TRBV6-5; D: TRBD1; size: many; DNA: TGTGCCAGCAGTTACCTGGGACAGGCTTATGGCTACACCTTC; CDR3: CASSYLGQAYGYTF
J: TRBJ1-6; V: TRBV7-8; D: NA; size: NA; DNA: TGTGCCAGCAGCGCATTAACGGATTCACCCCTCCACTTT; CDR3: CASSALTDSPLHF